Listed here are 22 T cell receptor beta chains from one sample, sequenced in a study of T cells in Graves' hyperthyroidism and ophthalmopathy. The TCR beta CDR3 regions underwent amplification using RNA transcripts as the source. A first-round RT-PCR of the TCR CDR3 used the HTBI primer set. TCRdb independently ran MiXCR on the multiplex PCR reads; one entry per CDR3 protein. Altogether 480,000 or so distinct CDR3 sequences are present, over 45% being singletons, with the ten largest covering about two fifths. Material for sequencing was peripheral blood or thyroid tissue (not recorded which). The receptors here all came from an adult woman with Graves' disease, either hyperthyroidism or ophthalmopathy (not recorded which).

V is TRBV7-9 and J is TRBJ1-4; TRBD1 might be the D (5 bases). Germline lookup yields CDR1 SEHNR and CDR2 FQNEAQ (reference sequence). Deletions cut 4 bases from V and 5 bases from J, with 14 bases between. The CDR3 totals 15 residues. CDR3 bases: TGTGCCAGCAGCTCAGCAGGGCAGCAGAATGAAAAACTGTTTTTT. Encoded protein: CASSSAGQQNEKLFF.

The rearrangement joins TRBV18 to TRBJ1-4; 7 bases fit TRBD1. Germline V gives CDR1 KGHSH, CDR2 LQKENI. With 1 base clipped from V and 7 bases from J, the junction kept 9 bases outside the gene matches. This CDR3 has 16 residues. The CDR3, as DNA: TGTGCCAGCTCACCACAGGGTAGGGGGCGAGGTGAAAAACTGTTTTTT. It translates to CASSPQGRGRGEKLFF.

The chain joins TRBV29-1 to TRBJ1-2; 10 positions agree with TRBD1. V shed 6 bases, J shed 2 bases, and the junction held 9 bases outside the gene matches. In germline, CDR1 is SQVTM, CDR2 ANQGSEA. The CDR3 spans 15 residues. The CDR3 sequence is CSVQVTGQGNYGYTF. Written as DNA, the CDR3 is TGCAGCGTCCAAGTAACGGGACAGGGGAACTATGGCTACACCTTC.

This chain joins TRBV9 and TRBJ1-1, with a possible D match to TRBD1 (6 bases). V shed 0 bases and J shed 1 base, with 10 bases lying between them. This CDR3 spans 15 amino acids. The V gene's germline CDR1 is SGDLS and CDR2 YYNGEE. This CDR3 reads CASSVGEGGNTEAFF. CDR3 DNA sequence: TGTGCCAGCAGCGTAGGAGAAGGGGGGAACACTGAAGCTTTCTTT.

The chain joins TRBV7-9 to TRBJ1-3; D is undetermined. V was pared by 3 bases and J by 0 bases, with 18 bases between. Germline V gene lookup returns CDR1 SEHNR and CDR2 FQNEAQ (reference sequence). The CDR3 covers 18 residues. The chain's CDR3 is CASSFFPGPHPSGNTIYF. DNA for the CDR3: TGTGCCAGCAGCTTCTTTCCAGGACCTCACCCCTCTGGAAACACCATATATTTT.

This clonotype was observed a few times. This chain connects TRBV4-1 to TRBJ2-7; 8 positions agree with TRBD2. V lost 3 bases to trimming and J lost 2 bases; unmatched junction nucleotides: 6. CDR1 is MGHRA, CDR2 YSYEKL, per germline. This CDR3 has 15 residues. CDR3 loop: CASSQTLAEAYEQYF. The CDR3, as DNA: TGCGCCAGCAGCCAGACACTAGCGGAAGCCTACGAGCAGTACTTC.

The sample holds a few counts of this clonotype. The rearrangement links TRBV7-8 to TRBJ1-4; possibly TRBD1 for D (5 bases). This CDR3 spans 17 amino acids. The V and J ends lost 1 base and 4 bases respectively, with 16 bases between them. The germline V gene has CDR1 SGHVS and CDR2 FQNEAQ. The CDR3 region has the DNA TGTGCCAGCAGCTTAGGTCCATTGGGACGGATTAATGAAAAACTGTTTTTT. Protein: CASSLGPLGRINEKLFF.

This clonotype was found once. The V gene is TRBV15, the J gene TRBJ2-5; 9 bases map to TRBD2. The CDR3 runs 17 residues. Germline lookup yields CDR1 LNHNV and CDR2 YYDKDF (reference sequence). The ends lost 10 bases at V and 5 bases at J; junction bases unmatched: 20. The CDR3 protein is CAISAHRIAGVGETQYF. The DNA of the CDR3 is TGTGCCATCTCAGCACATAGGATAGCGGGAGTAGGGGAGACCCAGTACTTC.

This clonotype was seen more than once but under ten times. This chain connects TRBV15 to TRBJ2-2; the match to TRBD2 covers 9 bases. From germline, CDR1 is LNHNV and CDR2 YYDKDF (reference sequence). This CDR3 has 16 residues. With V trimmed by 4 bases and J by 4 bases, 7 bases remained unmatched. The CDR3 DNA sequence: TGTGCCACCAGCACAACGGGCGGGAGGGCCACCGGGGAGCTGTTTTTT. It specifies CATSTTGGRATGELFF.

The gene calls are TRBV25-1 and TRBJ1-1, with 9 bases that match TRBD1. The CDR3 extends over 15 amino acids. The germline gives CDR1 MGHDK, CDR2 SYGVNS. J was trimmed by 3 bases and V by 4 bases; bases with no gene match: 6. As DNA, the CDR3 is TGTGCCAGCAGTGGGCGGACAGGGGCGTACACTGAAGCTTTCTTT. Its protein is CASSGRTGAYTEAFF.

Remarks on this clonotype: Its ends do not fully match the called genes, so a read error is possible. The chain joins TRBV6-5 to TRBJ1-5; TRBD1 matches at 8 bases. Germline CDR1 MNHEY, CDR2 SVGAGI. The CDR3 contains 15 residues. CDR3 amino acids: CASSSGQDSNQPQHF. In DNA form, the CDR3 reads TGTGCCAGCAGTTCGGGACAGGATAGCAATCAGCCCCAGCACTTT.

The gene calls are TRBV29-1 and TRBJ2-5; TRBD2 agrees at 8 bases. The J segment lost 1 base and the V segment lost 4 bases, leaving 8 bases of the junction unmatched. The CDR3 spans 15 residues. Germline V CDR1 and CDR2: SQVTM, ANQGSEA. CDR3 region: CSVALTGGFQETQYF. As DNA, the CDR3 is TGCAGCGTTGCCTTGACGGGGGGGTTCCAAGAGACCCAGTACTTC. The entire variable domain, with the rest obtained from reference TRBV29-1 and TRBJ2-5, is as follows: SAVISQKPSRDICQRGTSLTIQCQVDSQVTMMFWYRQQPGQSLTLIATANQGSEATYESGFVIDKFPISRPNLTFSTLTVSNMSPEDSSIYLCSVALTGGFQETQYFGPGTRLLVL.

This clonotype was counted at least ten times. This chain joins TRBV6-1 and TRBJ1-5; the match to TRBD1 covers 10 bases. Looked up from germline, CDR1 is MNHNS and CDR2 is SASEGT. This CDR3 is 16 amino acids long. Germline trimming cut 7 bases from V and 1 base from J; bases unmatched to any gene: 7. The CDR3 sequence is CASTPRQGASNQPQHF. CDR3 DNA sequence: TGTGCCAGCACTCCCCGACAGGGGGCGAGCAATCAGCCCCAGCATTTT.

This clonotype came up a few times. A junction boundary mismatches the germline segment, possibly from a read error. This chain joins TRBV7-6 and TRBJ2-7; TRBD2 agrees at 8 bases. Germline V lookup: CDR1 SGHVS, CDR2 FNYEAQ. The length of the CDR3 is 16 residues. The CDR3 nucleotides read TGTGCCAGCAGCTTAGCGACGGGAGGGCCGGTGTACGGGCAGTACTTC. Residues: CASSLATGGPVYGQYF.

This clonotype was counted only a few times. The CDR3 DNA reads TGTGCCAGCAGAGCCGGGACAGGGAGCAATCAGCCCCAGCATTTT. Translated, it gives CASRAGTGSNQPQHF. J is TRBJ1-5 and V is TRBV2, with 9 bases identical to TRBD1. The germline V gene has CDR1 SNHLY and CDR2 FYNNEI. The trim removed 6 bases at V and 1 base at J, leaving 4 bases unmatched. The CDR3 extends over 15 amino acids.

As to this clonotype: It is unclear where the CDR3 begins or ends on the DNA, so no DNA is shown, and the CDR3 is as TCRdb lists it. The chain is built from TRBV9 and TRBJ2-2; the table's D gene call, TRBD2, was not cross checked with the DNA. CDR1 is SGDLS, CDR2 YYNGEE, per germline. The CDR3 comprises 14 residues, both ends counted. CDR3 residues: CASSVAGGTGELSW.

Only a few counts were recorded for this clonotype. V gene TRBV2 combines with J gene TRBJ1-2; 7 bases line up with TRBD1. The germline gives CDR1 SNHLY, CDR2 FYNNEI. Trimming at V came to 3 bases and at J to 8 bases, leaving 3 bases not matched to a gene. This CDR3 is built from 12 residues. The CDR3 sequence: CASSEKGGGYTF. The CDR3 nucleotides read TGTGCCAGCAGTGAGAAAGGGGGCGGCTACACCTTC.

The chain links TRBV5-1 to TRBJ1-2; D is perhaps TRBD1 (5 bases). CDR1 SGHRS and CDR2 YFSETQ come from the germline V gene. The CDR3 runs 12 residues. Trimming stripped 5 bases from V and 7 bases from J, with 12 bases between. The CDR3 nucleotides read TGCGCCAGCAGATCGGACGGGGGTGGCTACACCTTC. It is translated as CASRSDGGGYTF.

The gene calls are TRBV19 and TRBJ1-5; 9 bases are shared with TRBD1. The CDR3 consists of 15 residues. Unmatched junction bases numbered 7, after V lost 4 bases and J lost 6 bases. Germline values: CDR1 LNHDA, CDR2 SQIVND (reference sequence). CDR3 DNA sequence: TGTGCCAGTAGTACGGGGACAGGGAACGCTCAGCCCCAGCATTTT. Residues: CASSTGTGNAQPQHF.

This chain links TRBV20-1 with TRBJ1-4; tentative D call: TRBD1 (6 bases). V lost 2 bases, J lost 8 bases, and 15 bases lay in between. The CDR3 runs to 14 residues. Germline CDR1 is DFQATT and CDR2 is SNEGSKA (reference sequence). CDR3 DNA: TGCAGTGCTAGAAGAGGGGGGGCCAGGGAAAAACTGTTTTTT. Its translation is CSARRGGAREKLFF.

Ten or more counts support this clonotype. The rearrangement joins TRBV9 to TRBJ2-7; 14 nucleotides match TRBD2. CDR3 length: 16 residues. Germline CDR1 and CDR2: SGDLS and YYNGEE. With V trimmed by 4 bases and J by 5 bases, 8 bases remained unmatched. The CDR3 DNA sequence: TGTGCCAGCAGCCCGGGACTAGCGGGAGCAATCCACGAGCAGTACTTC. Translated: CASSPGLAGAIHEQYF. The full variable domain, completed using reference TRBV9 and TRBJ2-7, is DSGVTQTPKHLITATGQRVTLRCSPRSGDLSVYWYQQSLDQGLQFLIQYYNGEERAKGNILERFSAQQFPDLHSELNLSSLELGDSALYFCASSPGLAGAIHEQYFGPGTRLTVT.

The chain carries TRBV5-1 and TRBJ2-7; D gene uncertain. CDR1 SGHRS and CDR2 YFSETQ come from the germline V gene. Deletions cut 4 bases from V and 3 bases from J, with 14 bases between. This CDR3 contains 14 residues. The CDR3 sequence is CASSEPALFYEQYF. CDR3 bases: TGCGCCAGCAGCGAACCGGCCTTATTCTACGAGCAGTACTTC.